The TCR beta chain under discussion was sequenced for a study of blood T cell repertoires in COVID-19. This CDR3 has 13 amino acids. V was clipped by 4 bases and J by 4 bases, with 11 bases between them. CDR1 is SNHLY, CDR2 FYNNEI, per germline. Here immunoSEQ multiplex PCR was the method, and the copy in TCRdb shows in-frame clones only, minus some. The data show 250,000 to 350,000 clones, around 89% seen once. This clonotype originated in a woman aged 55-75 years with acute or convalescent COVID-19. J is TRBJ2-7 and V is TRBV2; D is possibly TRBD2 (5 bases). The sequenced sample consisted of peripheral blood. The CDR3 nucleotides read TGTGCCAGCAGTGGTGAGGGTTTATACGAGCAGTACTTC. Protein product: CASSGEGLYEQYF.